Given below is one T cell receptor (beta chain) in context. Antigen unknown. This specimen comes from a study of Tregs in tolerant kidney transplant recipients. Findings and caveats of the study: Findings come from small patient numbers and require larger validation.

Measured with immunoSEQ multiplex PCR; TCRdb has only the in-frame clones, and not every one. The table includes some 90,000 clones, more than 80% detected once. The CDR3 consists of 13 residues. CDR1 and CDR2 (germline): SQVTM, ANQGSEA. Trimming cost V 7 bases and J 5 bases; bases outside gene matches: 9. The origin of this receptor is a human donor in good health. Sequenced material: CD8+ T cells from blood. V usage is TRBV29-1 and J usage is TRBJ1-1, with 8 bases matching TRBD1. CDR3 protein: CSGIYRGFTEAFF. Written as DNA, the CDR3 is TGCAGCGGAATTTACAGGGGGTTTACTGAAGCTTTCTTT.